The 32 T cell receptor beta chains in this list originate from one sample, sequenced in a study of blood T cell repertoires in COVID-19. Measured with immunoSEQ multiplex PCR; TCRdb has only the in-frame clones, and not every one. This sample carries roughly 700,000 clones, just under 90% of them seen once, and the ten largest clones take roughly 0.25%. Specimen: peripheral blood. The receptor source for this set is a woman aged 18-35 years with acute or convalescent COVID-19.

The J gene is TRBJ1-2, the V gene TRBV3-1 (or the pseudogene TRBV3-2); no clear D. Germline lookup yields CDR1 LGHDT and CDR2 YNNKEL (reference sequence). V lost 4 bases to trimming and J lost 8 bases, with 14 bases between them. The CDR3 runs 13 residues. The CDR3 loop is CASSLLIEEGYTF. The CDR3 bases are TGTGCCAGCAGCCTCCTAATCGAGGAGGGCTACACCTTC.

Written as DNA, the CDR3 is TGCAGCGGTTCTAGTTCCACGAACACCGGGGAGCTGTTTTTT. Translated: CSGSSSTNTGELFF. The rearrangement uses TRBV29-1 and TRBJ2-2; D call uncertain. CDR1 is SQVTM, CDR2 ANQGSEA, per germline. The V end was cut by 7 bases, the J end by 0 bases, with 12 bases between. The CDR3 extends over 14 amino acids.

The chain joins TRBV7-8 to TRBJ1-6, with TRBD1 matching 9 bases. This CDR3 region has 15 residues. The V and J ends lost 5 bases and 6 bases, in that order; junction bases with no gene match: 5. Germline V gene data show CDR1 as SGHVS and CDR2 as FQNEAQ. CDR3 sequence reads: CASSAPGQGNSPLHF. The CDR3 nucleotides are TGTGCCAGCAGCGCGCCGGGACAGGGTAATTCACCCCTCCACTTT. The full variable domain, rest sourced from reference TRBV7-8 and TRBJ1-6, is GAGVSQSPRYKVAKRGQDVALRCDPISGHVSLFWYQQALGQGPEFLTYFQNEAQLDKSGLPSDRFFAERPEGSVSTLKIQRTQQEDSAVYLCASSAPGQGNSPLHFGNGTRLTVT.

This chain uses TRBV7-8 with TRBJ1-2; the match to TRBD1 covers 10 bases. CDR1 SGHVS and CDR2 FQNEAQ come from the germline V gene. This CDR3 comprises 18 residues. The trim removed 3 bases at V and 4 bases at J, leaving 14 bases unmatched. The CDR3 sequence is CASSFRDRGRGGSYGYTF. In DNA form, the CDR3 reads TGTGCCAGCAGCTTCCGGGACAGGGGCCGGGGAGGGAGCTATGGCTACACCTTC. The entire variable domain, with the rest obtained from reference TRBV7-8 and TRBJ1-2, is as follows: GAGVSQSPRYKVAKRGQDVALRCDPISGHVSLFWYQQALGQGPEFLTYFQNEAQLDKSGLPSDRFFAERPEGSVSTLKIQRTQQEDSAVYLCASSFRDRGRGGSYGYTFGSGTRLTVV.

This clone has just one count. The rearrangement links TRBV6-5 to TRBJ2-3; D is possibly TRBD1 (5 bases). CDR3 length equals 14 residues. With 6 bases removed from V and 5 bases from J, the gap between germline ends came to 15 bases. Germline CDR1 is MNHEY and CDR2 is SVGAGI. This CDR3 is CASRPSTELDTQYF. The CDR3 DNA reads TGTGCCAGCAGACCCTCGACAGAACTAGATACGCAGTATTTT.

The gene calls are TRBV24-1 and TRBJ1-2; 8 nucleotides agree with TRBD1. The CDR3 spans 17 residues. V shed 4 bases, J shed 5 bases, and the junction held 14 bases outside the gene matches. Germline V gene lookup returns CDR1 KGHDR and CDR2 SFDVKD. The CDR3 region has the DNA TGTGCCACCAGTGACGCCGGCCCCCCAGGGGGCGAATATGGCTACACCTTC. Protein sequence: CATSDAGPPGGEYGYTF.

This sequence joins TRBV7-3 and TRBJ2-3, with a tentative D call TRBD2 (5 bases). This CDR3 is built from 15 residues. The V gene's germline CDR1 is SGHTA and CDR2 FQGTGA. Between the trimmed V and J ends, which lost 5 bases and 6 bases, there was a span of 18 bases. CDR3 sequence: CASSPTFRGADTQYF. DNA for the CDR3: TGTGCCAGCAGCCCAACCTTCCGGGGAGCTGATACGCAGTATTTT.

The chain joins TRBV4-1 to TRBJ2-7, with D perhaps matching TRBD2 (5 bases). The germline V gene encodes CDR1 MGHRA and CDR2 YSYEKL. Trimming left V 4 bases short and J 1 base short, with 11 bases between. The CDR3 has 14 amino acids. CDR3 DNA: TGCGCCAGCAGCCCGGGAATTAGATCCTACGAGCAGTACTTC. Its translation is CASSPGIRSYEQYF.

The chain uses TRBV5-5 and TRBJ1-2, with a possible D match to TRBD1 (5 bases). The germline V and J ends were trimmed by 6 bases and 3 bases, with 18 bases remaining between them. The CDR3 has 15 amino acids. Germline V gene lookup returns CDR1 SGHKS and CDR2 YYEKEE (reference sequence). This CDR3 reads CASTTGTERDYGYTF. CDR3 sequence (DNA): TGTGCCAGCACCACGGGGACGGAGCGGGACTATGGCTACACCTTC.

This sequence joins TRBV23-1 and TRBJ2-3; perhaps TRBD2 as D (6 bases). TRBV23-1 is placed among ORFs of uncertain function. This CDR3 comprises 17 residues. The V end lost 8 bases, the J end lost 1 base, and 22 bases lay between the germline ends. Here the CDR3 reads CASPPNPGRGRTDTQYF. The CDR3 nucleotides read TGCGCCAGCCCACCAAACCCCGGGCGGGGACGCACAGATACGCAGTATTTT.

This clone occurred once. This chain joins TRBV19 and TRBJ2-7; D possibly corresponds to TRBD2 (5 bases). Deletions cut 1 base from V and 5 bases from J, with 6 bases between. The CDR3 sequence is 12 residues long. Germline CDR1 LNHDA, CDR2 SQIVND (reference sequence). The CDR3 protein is CASSIVGDEQYF. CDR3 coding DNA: TGTGCCAGTAGTATAGTCGGGGACGAGCAGTACTTC. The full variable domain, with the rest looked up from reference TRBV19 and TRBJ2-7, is DGGITQSPKYLFRKEGQNVTLSCEQNLNHDAMYWYRQDPGQGLRLIYYSQIVNDFQKGDIAEGYSVSREKKESFPLTVTSAQKNPTAFYLCASSIVGDEQYFGPGTRLTVT.

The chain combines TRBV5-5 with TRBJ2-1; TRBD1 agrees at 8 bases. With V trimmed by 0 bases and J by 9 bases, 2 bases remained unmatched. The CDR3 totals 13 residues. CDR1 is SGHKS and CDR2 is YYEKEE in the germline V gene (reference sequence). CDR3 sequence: CASSLDRGAEQFF. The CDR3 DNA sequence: TGTGCCAGCAGCTTGGACAGGGGGGCTGAGCAGTTCTTC.

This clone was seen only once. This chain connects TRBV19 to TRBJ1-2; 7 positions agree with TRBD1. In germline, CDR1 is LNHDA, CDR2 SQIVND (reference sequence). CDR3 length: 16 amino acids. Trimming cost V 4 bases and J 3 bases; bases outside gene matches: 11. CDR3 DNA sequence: TGTGCCAGTAGTAAGGTAGGGGGCGCTTACGACTATGGCTACACCTTC. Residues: CASSKVGGAYDYGYTF.

Here the CDR3 DNA reads TGTGCCAGCAGCTTAAGGGGATACGGAGGCACAGATACGCAGTATTTT. Its translation: CASSLRGYGGTDTQYF. The chain couples TRBV7-6 to TRBJ2-3; D perhaps matches TRBD1 (5 bases). CDR1 is SGHVS and CDR2 is FNYEAQ in the germline V gene. The CDR3 contains 16 residues. V lost 2 bases to trimming and J lost 1 base, with 13 bases between them.

The CDR3 is CASSGGGSNYGYTF. As DNA, the CDR3 is TGCGCCAGCAGCGGAGGAGGCAGTAACTATGGCTACACCTTC. The chain combines TRBV4-1 with TRBJ1-2; D uncertain. Germline CDR1 MGHRA, CDR2 YSYEKL. The CDR3 runs to 14 residues. V gave up 5 bases and J gave up 1 base, with 11 bases separating them.

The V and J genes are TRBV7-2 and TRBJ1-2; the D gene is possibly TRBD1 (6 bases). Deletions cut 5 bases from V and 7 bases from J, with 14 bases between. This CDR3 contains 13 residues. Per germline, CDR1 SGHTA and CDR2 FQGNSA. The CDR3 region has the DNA TGTGCCAGCAGCCCGGGGGGGGCGCCTGGCTACACCTTC. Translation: CASSPGGAPGYTF.

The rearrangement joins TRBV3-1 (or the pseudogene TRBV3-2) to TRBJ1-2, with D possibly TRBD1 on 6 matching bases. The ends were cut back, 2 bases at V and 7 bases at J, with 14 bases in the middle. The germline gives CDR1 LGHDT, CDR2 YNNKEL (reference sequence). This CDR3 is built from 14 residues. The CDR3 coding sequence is TGTGCCAGCAGCCAACTACAGGGTAATGCTGGCTACACCTTC. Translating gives CASSQLQGNAGYTF.

The CDR3 DNA reads TGTGCCAGCAGTTACTCGAGAATTGGAGGGGAAGAGACCCAGTACTTC. Translation gives CASSYSRIGGEETQYF. The chain joins TRBV6-5 to TRBJ2-5; D perhaps matches TRBD2 (6 bases). Germline CDR1 is MNHEY and CDR2 is SVGAGI. This CDR3 has 16 amino acids. The ends were cut back, 0 bases at V and 3 bases at J, with 14 bases in the middle.

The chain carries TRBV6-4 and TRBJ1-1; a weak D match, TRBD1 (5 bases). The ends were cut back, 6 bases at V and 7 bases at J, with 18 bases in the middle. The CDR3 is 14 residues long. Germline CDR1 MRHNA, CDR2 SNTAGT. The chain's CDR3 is CASSMDWGGGEAFF. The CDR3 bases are TGTGCCAGCAGCATGGACTGGGGGGGAGGTGAAGCTTTCTTT.

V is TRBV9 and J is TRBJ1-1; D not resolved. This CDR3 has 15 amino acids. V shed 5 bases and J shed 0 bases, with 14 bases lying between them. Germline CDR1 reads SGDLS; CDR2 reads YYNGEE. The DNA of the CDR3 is TGTGCCAGCAGTAGATCTAGAACAATGAACACTGAAGCTTTCTTT. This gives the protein CASSRSRTMNTEAFF.

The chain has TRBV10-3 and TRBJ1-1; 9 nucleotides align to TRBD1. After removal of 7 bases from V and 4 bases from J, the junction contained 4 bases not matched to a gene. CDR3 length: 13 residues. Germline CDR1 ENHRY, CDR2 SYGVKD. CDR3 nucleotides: TGTGCCATCATTAAGACAGGGGGCACTGAAGCTTTCTTT. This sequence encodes CAIIKTGGTEAFF.

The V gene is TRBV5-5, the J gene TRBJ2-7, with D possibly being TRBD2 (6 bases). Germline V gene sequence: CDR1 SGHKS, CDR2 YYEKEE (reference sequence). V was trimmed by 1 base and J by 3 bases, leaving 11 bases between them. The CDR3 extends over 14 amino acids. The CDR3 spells CASSLPGLYYEQYF. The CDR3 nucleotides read TGTGCCAGCAGCTTGCCGGGACTGTACTACGAGCAGTACTTC.

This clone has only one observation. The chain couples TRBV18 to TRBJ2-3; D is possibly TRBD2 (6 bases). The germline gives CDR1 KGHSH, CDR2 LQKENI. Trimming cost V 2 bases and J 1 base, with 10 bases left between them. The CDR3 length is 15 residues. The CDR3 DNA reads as TGTGCCAGCTCACCATGGGGGGATGGCACAGATACGCAGTATTTT. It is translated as CASSPWGDGTDTQYF.

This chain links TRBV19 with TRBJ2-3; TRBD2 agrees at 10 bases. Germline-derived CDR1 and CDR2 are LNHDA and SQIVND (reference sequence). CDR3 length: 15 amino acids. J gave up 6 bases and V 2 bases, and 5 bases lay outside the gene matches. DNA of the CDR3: TGTGCCAGTAGTATACTAGCGGGGGATGGGGATACGCAGTATTTT. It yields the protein CASSILAGDGDTQYF.

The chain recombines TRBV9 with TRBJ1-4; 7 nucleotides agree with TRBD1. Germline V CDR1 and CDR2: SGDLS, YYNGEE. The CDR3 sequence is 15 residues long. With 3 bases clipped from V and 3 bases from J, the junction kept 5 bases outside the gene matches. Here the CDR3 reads CASSAQQGSNEKLFF. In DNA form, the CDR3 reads TGTGCCAGCAGCGCACAACAGGGGTCTAATGAAAAACTGTTTTTT.

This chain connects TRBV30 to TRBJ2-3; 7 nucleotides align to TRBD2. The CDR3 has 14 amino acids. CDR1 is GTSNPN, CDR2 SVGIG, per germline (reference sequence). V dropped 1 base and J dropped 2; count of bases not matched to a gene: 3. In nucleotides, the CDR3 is TGTGCCTGGAGTGGTGCGGGAGTCACAGATACGCAGTATTTT. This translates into CAWSGAGVTDTQYF.

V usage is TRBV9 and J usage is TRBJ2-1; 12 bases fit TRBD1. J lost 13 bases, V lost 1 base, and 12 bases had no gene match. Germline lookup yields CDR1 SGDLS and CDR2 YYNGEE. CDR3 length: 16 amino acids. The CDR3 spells CASSVYSGTGGVAQFF. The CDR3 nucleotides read TGTGCCAGCAGCGTATACTCCGGGACAGGGGGCGTTGCCCAGTTCTTC. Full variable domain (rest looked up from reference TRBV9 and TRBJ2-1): DSGVTQTPKHLITATGQRVTLRCSPRSGDLSVYWYQQSLDQGLQFLIQYYNGEERAKGNILERFSAQQFPDLHSELNLSSLELGDSALYFCASSVYSGTGGVAQFFGPGTRLTVL.

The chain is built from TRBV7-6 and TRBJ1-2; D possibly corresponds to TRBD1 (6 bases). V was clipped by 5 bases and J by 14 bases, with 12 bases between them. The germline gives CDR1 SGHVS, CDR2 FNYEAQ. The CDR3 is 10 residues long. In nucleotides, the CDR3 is TGTGCCAGCAGCGGGGACACCGCTACCTTC. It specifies CASSGDTATF.

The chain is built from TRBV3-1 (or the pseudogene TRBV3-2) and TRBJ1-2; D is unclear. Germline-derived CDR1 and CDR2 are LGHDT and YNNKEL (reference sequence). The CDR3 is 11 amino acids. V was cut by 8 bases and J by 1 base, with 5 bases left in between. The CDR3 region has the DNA TGTGCCAGCCAAAATAACTATGGCTACACCTTC. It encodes CASQNNYGYTF.

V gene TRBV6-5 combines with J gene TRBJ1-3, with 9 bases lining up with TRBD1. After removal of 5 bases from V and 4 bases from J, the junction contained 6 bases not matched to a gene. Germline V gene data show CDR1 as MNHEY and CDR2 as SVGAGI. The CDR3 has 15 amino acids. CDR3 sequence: CASSRTGGAGNTIYF. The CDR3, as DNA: TGTGCCAGCAGTAGAACAGGGGGCGCAGGAAACACCATATATTTT.

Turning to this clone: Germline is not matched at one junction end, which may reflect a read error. CDR3 residues: CATSEGTSNQPQHF. The CDR3, as DNA: TGTGCCACCAGTGAGGGAACTAGCAATCAGCCCCAGCATTTT. V usage is TRBV28 and J usage is TRBJ1-5; D not certain. CDR3 length equals 14 residues. Germline-derived CDR1 and CDR2 are MDHEN and SYDVKM.

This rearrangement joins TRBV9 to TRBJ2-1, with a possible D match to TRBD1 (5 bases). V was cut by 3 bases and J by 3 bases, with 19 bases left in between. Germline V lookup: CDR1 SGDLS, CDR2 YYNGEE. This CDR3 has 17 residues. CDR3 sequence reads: CASSGGRGGTNYNEQFF. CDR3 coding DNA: TGTGCCAGCAGCGGTGGAAGGGGCGGCACGAACTACAATGAGCAGTTCTTC.